This TCR beta chain was retrieved from a study of shared T cell receptors in the human thymus. Data came from immunoSEQ multiplex PCR; TCRdb stores just in-frame clones and leaves some out. The table lists some 700,000 clones, 88% of them singletons, with approximately 0.01% in the top ten. CDR1 SGDLS and CDR2 YYNGEE come from the germline V gene. Losses at the gene ends were 4 bases for V and 7 bases for J; bases not matched to a gene: 7. This CDR3 spans 15 amino acids. Separately, the same data were catalogued under a study of human thymus T cells. This second study says: Highly overlapping thymic repertoires among unrelated individuals were reported in related research.

The J gene is TRBJ2-1, the V gene TRBV9; TRBD2 matches 11 bases. The sequence derives from a boy under three years old with a congenital heart defect. Sequencing input: thymocytes. CDR3 loop: CASSPEASGGNEQFF. In DNA, the CDR3 is TGTGCCAGCAGCCCAGAGGCTAGCGGGGGGAATGAGCAGTTCTTC.